The 3 T cell receptor beta chains below were found in one sample sequenced in a study of immune cell composition in non-small cell lung cancer. The method was immunoSEQ multiplex PCR; TCRdb's version includes in-frame clones alone and lacks a portion of them. The sample includes more than 4,000 clones, 70% to 90% seen only once; the top ten take 5.8%. Normal lung was taken at the farthest possible site, at least 3 cm from tumour. Sequenced input: non-adjacent lung tissue. The receptors come from a human donor with non-small cell lung cancer. Some clones in this sample may be carry-over from other donors' samples.

This sequence joins TRBV5-1 and TRBJ2-7; a possible D gene is TRBD2 (6 bases). The CDR3 totals 15 residues. With 2 bases removed from V and 3 bases from J, the gap between germline ends came to 15 bases. The V gene's germline CDR1 is SGHRS and CDR2 YFSETQ. As DNA, the CDR3 is TGCGCCAGCAGCTTAGGGTCTAGCGCCGACTACGAGCAGTACTTC. This encodes CASSLGSSADYEQYF.

This clone came up once. The chain has TRBV13 and TRBJ2-2; TRBD1 might be the D (6 bases). CDR3 length: 16 amino acids. Germline V gene sequence: CDR1 PRHDT, CDR2 FYEKMQ (reference sequence). Trimming removed 3 bases from V and 3 bases from J, with 14 bases in between. Here the CDR3 DNA reads TGTGCCAGCAGCTTGGCAGGGGCCGGTTACACCGGGGAGCTGTTTTTT. Its translation is CASSLAGAGYTGELFF.

The V and J genes are TRBV6-6 and TRBJ2-1, with 8 bases fitting TRBD2. CDR1 is MNHNY and CDR2 is SVGAGI in the germline V gene (reference sequence). The CDR3 covers 13 residues. The V gene end was trimmed by 5 bases and the J gene end by 8 bases; junction bases not matched to a gene: 5. CDR3 DNA sequence: TGTGCCAGCAGTGGGCCGGGGGGGGATGAGCAGTTCTTC. It encodes CASSGPGGDEQFF.